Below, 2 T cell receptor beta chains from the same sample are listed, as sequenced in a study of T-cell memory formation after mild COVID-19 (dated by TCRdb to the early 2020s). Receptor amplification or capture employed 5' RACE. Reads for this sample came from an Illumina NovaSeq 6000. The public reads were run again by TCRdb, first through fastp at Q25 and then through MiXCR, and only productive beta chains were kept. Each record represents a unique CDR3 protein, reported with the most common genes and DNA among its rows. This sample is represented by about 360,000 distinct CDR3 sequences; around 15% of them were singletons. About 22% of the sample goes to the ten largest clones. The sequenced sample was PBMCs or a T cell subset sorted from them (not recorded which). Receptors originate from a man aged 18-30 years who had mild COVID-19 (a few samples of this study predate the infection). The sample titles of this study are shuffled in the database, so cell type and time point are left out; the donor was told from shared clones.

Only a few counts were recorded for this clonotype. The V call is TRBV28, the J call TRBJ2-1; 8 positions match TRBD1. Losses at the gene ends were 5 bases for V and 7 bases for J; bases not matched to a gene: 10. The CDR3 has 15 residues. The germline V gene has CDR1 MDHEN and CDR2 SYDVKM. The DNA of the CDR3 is TGTGCCAGCAGTGACGGGGGACAGGTGAGAAATGAGCAGTTCTTC. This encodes CASSDGGQVRNEQFF.

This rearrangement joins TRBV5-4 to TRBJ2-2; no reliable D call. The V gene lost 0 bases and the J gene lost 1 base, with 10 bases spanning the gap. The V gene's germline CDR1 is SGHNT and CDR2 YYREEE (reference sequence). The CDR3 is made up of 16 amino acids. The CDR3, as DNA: TGTGCCAGCAGCTTGGCCCGCCAAAAGAACACCGGGGAGCTGTTTTTT. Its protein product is CASSLARQKNTGELFF.